Below, one T cell receptor (beta chain) is given with its context. Sequencing was performed with immunoSEQ multiplex PCR; in TCRdb, only in-frame clones are kept and a portion is missing. The sample includes 95,000 to 150,000 clones, more than 85% of them seen just once. The data derive from a study of T cell responses to AZD1222 COVID-19 vaccine. Germline loops: CDR1 ENHRY, CDR2 SYGVKD. J lost 5 bases, V lost 0 bases, and 4 bases had no gene match. This CDR3 has 16 residues. The chain employs TRBV10-3 and TRBJ2-7; 13 bases fit TRBD2. The source material was peripheral blood, sampled on day 0 of AZD1222 vaccination. This clonotype was obtained from an adult in good health. The CDR3 sequence: CAISESRTSGSHEQYF. In DNA, the CDR3 is TGTGCCATCAGTGAGTCCAGGACTAGCGGGAGCCACGAGCAGTACTTC.